This T cell receptor beta chain is from a study of pediatric ulcerative colitis. This clone came up once. As yet, its antigen is unknown. Assay: immunoSEQ multiplex PCR; the TCRdb copy retains only in-frame clones and omits some. The sample yields roughly 60,000 clones, approximately 87% seen once. General observations from the study: Repertoires came from total lymphocyte DNA, not specific subsets. Ulcerative colitis patients shared more blood-rectal clones than controls. Rectal repertoires separated controls, mild-moderate and acute severe colitis.

The TCR originated in a boy younger than 18 who was a control in a study of pediatric ulcerative colitis. The sample comprised blood.

The CDR3 region is CASSPLGQGVRNEQFF. CDR3 in DNA: TGTGCCAGCTCACCGCTAGGTCAAGGGGTGCGCAATGAGCAGTTCTTC. The chain uses TRBV18 and TRBJ2-1; possible D gene TRBD1, 5 bases. V lost 3 bases to trimming and J lost 6 bases, with 18 bases between them. CDR3 length equals 16 residues. Germline V lookup: CDR1 KGHSH, CDR2 LQKENI.